Sequencing of this T cell receptor (beta chain) was carried out in a study of beta chain features in type 1 diabetes. This clone was detected a few times. The isolated RNA, all of it, was reverse transcribed, so expressed TCRB transcripts were what got sequenced. Clones were read by immunoSEQ multiplex PCR, and TCRdb kept only the in-frame ones, dropping some. In the table there are more than 300,000 clones, more than 12% of which are singletons. Germline trimming cut 3 bases from V and 0 bases from J; bases unmatched to any gene: 0. The CDR3 length is 14 residues. CDR1 and CDR2 (germline): LGHNA, YSLEER.

The rearrangement links TRBV4-3 to TRBJ1-1; the match to TRBD1 covers 8 bases. The specimen sequenced was naive CD4+ T cells from blood. The clonotype comes from a woman between 18 and 29 years old in good health. CDR3: CASSQDRVNTEAFF. For the CDR3, the DNA is TGCGCCAGCAGCCAGGACAGGGTGAACACTGAAGCTTTCTTT.